A selection of T cell receptor beta chains follows, all from one sample in a study of T cell responses to AZD1222 COVID-19 vaccine. Using immunoSEQ multiplex PCR, the repertoire was profiled, and TCRdb retains in-frame clones only, with some absent. The table includes about 150,000 clones, 80% to 95% detected once. The sample in question was peripheral blood, obtained 28 days after the second AZD1222 dose. All receptors derive from an adult who received the AZD1222 COVID-19 vaccine. Both conserved end residues are part of each CDR3. D genes are given only for firm matches. Some rows have no size entry. The others give once, few or many, or a class for an expanded clone.

clone size: -; D gene: -; J gene: TRBJ2-1; V gene: TRBV30; CDR3 DNA: TGTGCCTGGAGAGTTAGCAATGAGCAGTTCTTC; CDR3 protein: CAWRVSNEQFF
clone size: -; D gene: TRBD2; J gene: TRBJ2-3; V gene: TRBV6-4; CDR3 DNA: TGTGCCAGCAGTGACGAGGGGCTAGCGGGAAGCCATTCAATGGATACGCAGTATTTT; CDR3 protein: CASSDEGLAGSHSMDTQYF
clone size: -; D gene: -; J gene: TRBJ1-1; V gene: TRBV5-5; CDR3 DNA: TGTGCCAGCAGTCCTCGGACGGTATACACTGAAGCTTTCTTT; CDR3 protein: CASSPRTVYTEAFF
clone size: -; D gene: TRBD2; J gene: TRBJ2-4; V gene: TRBV28; CDR3 DNA: TGTGCCAGCAGTTCGTCTCGGACTAGCGGGGTAAACATTCAGTACTTC; CDR3 protein: CASSSSRTSGVNIQYF
clone size: -; D gene: TRBD1; J gene: TRBJ1-2; V gene: TRBV15; CDR3 DNA: TGTGCCACCAGCAGAGAGAGGACAGGGACCTATGGCTACACCTTC; CDR3 protein: CATSRERTGTYGYTF
clone size: -; D gene: -; J gene: TRBJ1-1; V gene: TRBV11-1; CDR3 DNA: TGTGCCAGCAGCTCCAGGACAGAGAACACTGAAGCTTTCTTT; CDR3 protein: CASSSRTENTEAFF
clone size: -; D gene: -; J gene: TRBJ1-5; V gene: TRBV21-1; CDR3 DNA: TGTGCCAACCCGACAGGGCGCAATCAGCCCCAGCATTTT; CDR3 protein: CANPTGRNQPQHF
clone size: -; D gene: TRBD2; J gene: TRBJ2-6; V gene: TRBV4-2; CDR3 DNA: TGTGCCAGCAGCCTCAGCAGCGGGAGAGCTGGGGCCAACGTCCTGACTTTC; CDR3 protein: CASSLSSGRAGANVLTF
clone size: -; D gene: -; J gene: TRBJ1-1; V gene: TRBV3-1/TRBV3-2; CDR3 DNA: TGTGCCAGCAGCCAGGAGGGGACTGAGCCCCTCGACACTGAAGCTTTCTTT; CDR3 protein: CASSQEGTEPLDTEAFF
clone size: -; D gene: -; J gene: TRBJ1-2; V gene: TRBV24-1; CDR3 DNA: TGTGCCACCAGTGATTTTTATGGCTACACCTTC; CDR3 protein: CATSDFYGYTF
clone size: -; D gene: -; J gene: TRBJ1-5; V gene: TRBV28; CDR3 DNA: TGTGCCAGCAGTTTGGCAGGGGTTATTCAGCCCCAGCATTTT; CDR3 protein: CASSLAGVIQPQHF
clone size: once; D gene: TRBD1; J gene: TRBJ1-5; V gene: TRBV28; CDR3 DNA: TGTGGCACTGGACAGGGGAATCAGCCCCAGCATTTT; CDR3 protein: CGTGQGNQPQHF
clone size: -; D gene: -; J gene: TRBJ1-1; V gene: TRBV18; CDR3 DNA: TGTGCCAGCTCACCCCCTTCTCGATCCGAAGCTTTCTTT; CDR3 protein: CASSPPSRSEAFF
clone size: -; D gene: -; J gene: TRBJ1-2; V gene: TRBV11-2; CDR3 DNA: TGTGCCAGCAGTGGGCCCGGCTATGGCTACACCTTC; CDR3 protein: CASSGPGYGYTF
clone size: once; D gene: -; J gene: TRBJ2-3; V gene: TRBV7-9; CDR3 DNA: TGTGCCAGCAGCATACCGTGGGGTGGGGATACGCAGTATTTT; CDR3 protein: CASSIPWGGDTQYF
clone size: once; D gene: -; J gene: TRBJ1-1; V gene: TRBV6-5; CDR3 DNA: TGTGCCAGCAGTTACTCGGGTAGTGGGGACACTGAAGCTTTCTTT; CDR3 protein: CASSYSGSGDTEAFF
clone size: -; D gene: TRBD2; J gene: TRBJ2-1; V gene: TRBV9; CDR3 DNA: TGTGCCAGCAGCGTAGAGGCTAGCGGGAGAAATGAGCAGTTCTTC; CDR3 protein: CASSVEASGRNEQFF
clone size: -; D gene: -; J gene: TRBJ2-1; V gene: TRBV24-1; CDR3 DNA: TGTGCCACCAGTAAATCGGGTTACAATGAGCAGTTCTTC; CDR3 protein: CATSKSGYNEQFF
clone size: -; D gene: -; J gene: TRBJ2-7; V gene: TRBV30; CDR3 DNA: TGTGCCTGGAGTTTGGGACACCTCTACGAGCAGTACTTC; CDR3 protein: CAWSLGHLYEQYF
clone size: -; D gene: TRBD2; J gene: TRBJ2-1; V gene: TRBV11-2; CDR3 DNA: TGTGCCAGCAGCTCGCTTAGCGGGAGGGCCAACAATGAGCAGTTCTTC; CDR3 protein: CASSSLSGRANNEQFF
clone size: -; D gene: -; J gene: TRBJ2-5; V gene: TRBV27; CDR3 DNA: TGTGCCAGCAGTCTGCCCCTCGGACAATTGTACCAAGAGACCCAGTACTTC; CDR3 protein: CASSLPLGQLYQETQYF
clone size: -; D gene: -; J gene: TRBJ1-5; V gene: TRBV19; CDR3 DNA: TGTGCCAGTAGTTTCAGTACAGGGAGCAATCAGCCCCAGCATTTT; CDR3 protein: CASSFSTGSNQPQHF
clone size: -; D gene: TRBD1; J gene: TRBJ1-1; V gene: TRBV29-1; CDR3 DNA: TGCAGCGTTGAATTGTGGGGACAGGAAAACACTGAAGCTTTCTTT; CDR3 protein: CSVELWGQENTEAFF
clone size: -; D gene: -; J gene: TRBJ1-1; V gene: TRBV19; CDR3 DNA: TGTGCCAGTAGTATAGATTCTCAGGGGACGAACACTGAAGCTTTCTTT; CDR3 protein: CASSIDSQGTNTEAFF
clone size: -; D gene: -; J gene: TRBJ2-2; V gene: TRBV11-2; CDR3 DNA: TGTGCCAGCAGCCTCGGAATTATGGGCACCGGGGAGCTGTTTTTT; CDR3 protein: CASSLGIMGTGELFF
clone size: -; D gene: TRBD1; J gene: TRBJ1-4; V gene: TRBV5-6; CDR3 DNA: TGTGCCAGCAGGACCAGGGGGCTTAATGAAAAACTGTTTTTT; CDR3 protein: CASRTRGLNEKLFF
clone size: few; D gene: TRBD1; J gene: TRBJ2-2; V gene: TRBV5-6; CDR3 DNA: TGTGCCAGCAGCTTCACAGGGGCCACCGGGGAGCTGTTTTTT; CDR3 protein: CASSFTGATGELFF
clone size: -; D gene: -; J gene: TRBJ1-5; V gene: TRBV5-6; CDR3 DNA: TGTGCCAGCAGCTTCGCCCAGGGTCCCCAGCATTTT; CDR3 protein: CASSFAQGPQHF
clone size: -; D gene: TRBD1; J gene: TRBJ1-4; V gene: TRBV5-4; CDR3 DNA: TGTGCCAGCAGCAGCACGACCGGGACAGGGGGTGAAAAACTGTTTTTT; CDR3 protein: CASSSTTGTGGEKLFF